This T cell receptor (beta chain) appears in the sequencing data of a study of tumor and adjacent non-tumor tissue in lung cancer. Across the study: Aged about 30 to 76 years, patients included 10 men and a handful of women with stage I to III disease. Each sample yielded 3.5 million to 4.5 million productive TCRbeta reads on average.

Trimming cost V 4 bases and J 0 bases; bases outside gene matches: 10. This CDR3 spans 17 amino acids. In germline, CDR1 is KGHSH, CDR2 LQKENI. As regards this clonotype: Its target is not known.

No cell sorting was done before RNA was extracted from the tissue. This non-tumor lung sample came from over 3 cm beyond the tumor edge. Study-wide results and limits: Top 100 clones took a larger repertoire share in normal lung.

Three rounds of nested PCR, following a modified ARM-PCR protocol, produced the TCRbeta library. TCRdb reanalysed the multiplex PCR reads using MiXCR and keeps one entry per CDR3 protein. The sample has some 68,000 distinct CDR3 sequences; around three quarters are singletons. Sequenced input: distant non-tumor lung tissue. This receptor was obtained from a man aged 55-75 years with non-small cell lung cancer. The V call is TRBV18, the J call TRBJ2-3; 7 positions agree with TRBD1. CDR3 sequence (DNA): TGTGCCAGCTCACAACTGGGACAGTGGGCGAGCACAGATACGCAGTATTTT. Amino acids: CASSQLGQWASTDTQYF.